The source of this TCR beta chain is a study of control samples from healthy donors and cancer patients. Clones were sequenced by immunoSEQ multiplex PCR, and TCRdb holds only the in-frame ones, with some missing. This table holds roughly 150,000 clones, about 93% found once. V gave up 3 bases and J gave up 1 base, with 13 bases separating them. The CDR3 extends over 15 amino acids. CDR1 and CDR2 (germline): WNHNN, SYGVQD (reference sequence). The sample consisted of blood. The chain combines TRBV10-1 with TRBJ2-7; D unresolved. This clonotype was sampled from a man aged 45-65 years in good health. The CDR3 DNA follows: TGCGCCAGCAGTGAAGGTGGCGCTGGGTCCTACGAGCAGTACTTC. Its protein is CASSEGGAGSYEQYF.